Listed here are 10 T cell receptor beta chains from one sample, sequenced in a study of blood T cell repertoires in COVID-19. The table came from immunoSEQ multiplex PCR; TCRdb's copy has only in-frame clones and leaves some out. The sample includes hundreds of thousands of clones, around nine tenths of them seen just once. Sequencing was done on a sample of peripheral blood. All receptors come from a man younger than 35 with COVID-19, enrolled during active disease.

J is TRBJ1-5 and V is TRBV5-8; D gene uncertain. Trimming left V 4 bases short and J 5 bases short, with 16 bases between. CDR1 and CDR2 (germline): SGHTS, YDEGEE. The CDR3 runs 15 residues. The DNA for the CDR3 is TGTGCCAGCAGCCCCGGTTGGTCCACCGATCAGCCCCAGCATTTT. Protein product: CASSPGWSTDQPQHF.

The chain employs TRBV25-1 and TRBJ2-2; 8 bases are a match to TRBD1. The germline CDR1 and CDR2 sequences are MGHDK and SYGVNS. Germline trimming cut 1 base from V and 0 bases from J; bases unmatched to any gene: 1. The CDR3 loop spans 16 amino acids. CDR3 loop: CASSESRGPNTGELFF. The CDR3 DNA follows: TGTGCCAGCAGTGAATCCAGGGGGCCGAACACCGGGGAGCTGTTTTTT.

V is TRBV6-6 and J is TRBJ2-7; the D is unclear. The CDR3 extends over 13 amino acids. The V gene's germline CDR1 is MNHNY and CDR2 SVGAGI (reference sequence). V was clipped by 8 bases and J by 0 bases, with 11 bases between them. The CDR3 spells CASSGESSYEQYF. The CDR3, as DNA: TGTGCCAGCTCCGGAGAGAGCTCCTACGAGCAGTACTTC.

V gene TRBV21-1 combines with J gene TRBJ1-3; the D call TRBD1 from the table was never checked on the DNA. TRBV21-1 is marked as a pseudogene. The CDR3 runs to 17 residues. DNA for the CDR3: TGTGCCAGCAGCAAAGCGCTTTTTGACAGCTCTGGAAACACCATATATTTT. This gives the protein CASSKALFDSSGNTIYF.

CDR3 coding DNA: TGTGCCAGCGGGGCAGGGGGCACAGATACGCAGTATTTT. It translates to CASGAGGTDTQYF. V usage is TRBV6-6 and J usage is TRBJ2-3; D might be TRBD1 (6 bases). The germline V gene has CDR1 MNHNY and CDR2 SVGAGI (reference sequence). The CDR3 consists of 13 residues. The V end was cut by 8 bases, the J end by 1 base, with 10 bases between.

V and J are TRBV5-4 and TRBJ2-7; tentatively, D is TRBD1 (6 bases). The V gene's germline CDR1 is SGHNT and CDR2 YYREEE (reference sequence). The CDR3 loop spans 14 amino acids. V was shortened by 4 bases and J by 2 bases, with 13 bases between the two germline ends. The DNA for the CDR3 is TGTGCCAGCAGCAGCAGGGGAAACCCCTACGAGCAGTACTTC. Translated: CASSSRGNPYEQYF.

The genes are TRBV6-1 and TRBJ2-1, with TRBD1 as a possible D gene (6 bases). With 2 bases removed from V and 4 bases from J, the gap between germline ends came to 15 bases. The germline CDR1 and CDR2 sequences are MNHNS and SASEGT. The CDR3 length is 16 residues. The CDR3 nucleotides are TGTGCCAGCAGTGAATACAGGGCAACGAGGTACAATGAGCAGTTCTTC. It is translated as CASSEYRATRYNEQFF.

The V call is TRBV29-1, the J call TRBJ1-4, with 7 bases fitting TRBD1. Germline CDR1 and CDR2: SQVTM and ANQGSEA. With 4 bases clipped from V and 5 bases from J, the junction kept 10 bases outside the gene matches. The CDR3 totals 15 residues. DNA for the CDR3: TGCAGCGTTGCGGTGGTGGGACAGTTGAATGAAAAACTGTTTTTT. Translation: CSVAVVGQLNEKLFF. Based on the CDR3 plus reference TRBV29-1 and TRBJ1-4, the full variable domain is SAVISQKPSRDICQRGTSLTIQCQVDSQVTMMFWYRQQPGQSLTLIATANQGSEATYESGFVIDKFPISRPNLTFSTLTVSNMSPEDSSIYLCSVAVVGQLNEKLFFGSGTQLSVL.

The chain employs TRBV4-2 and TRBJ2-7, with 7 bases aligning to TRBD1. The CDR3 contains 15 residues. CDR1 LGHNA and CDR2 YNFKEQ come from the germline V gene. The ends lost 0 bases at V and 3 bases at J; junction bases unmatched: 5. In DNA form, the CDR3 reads TGTGCCAGCAGCCAAGATCGGCAGGGGGTCTACGAGCAGTACTTC. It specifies CASSQDRQGVYEQYF.

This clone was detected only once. CDR3 in amino acids: CASRMTGSSYEQYF. DNA of the CDR3: TGTGCCAGCAGGATGACAGGGAGCTCCTACGAGCAGTACTTC. The chain uses TRBV6-5 and TRBJ2-7; 7 nucleotides agree with TRBD1. V shed 6 bases, J shed 0 bases, and the junction held 5 bases outside the gene matches. The germline V gene encodes CDR1 MNHEY and CDR2 SVGAGI. The CDR3 is made up of 14 amino acids.